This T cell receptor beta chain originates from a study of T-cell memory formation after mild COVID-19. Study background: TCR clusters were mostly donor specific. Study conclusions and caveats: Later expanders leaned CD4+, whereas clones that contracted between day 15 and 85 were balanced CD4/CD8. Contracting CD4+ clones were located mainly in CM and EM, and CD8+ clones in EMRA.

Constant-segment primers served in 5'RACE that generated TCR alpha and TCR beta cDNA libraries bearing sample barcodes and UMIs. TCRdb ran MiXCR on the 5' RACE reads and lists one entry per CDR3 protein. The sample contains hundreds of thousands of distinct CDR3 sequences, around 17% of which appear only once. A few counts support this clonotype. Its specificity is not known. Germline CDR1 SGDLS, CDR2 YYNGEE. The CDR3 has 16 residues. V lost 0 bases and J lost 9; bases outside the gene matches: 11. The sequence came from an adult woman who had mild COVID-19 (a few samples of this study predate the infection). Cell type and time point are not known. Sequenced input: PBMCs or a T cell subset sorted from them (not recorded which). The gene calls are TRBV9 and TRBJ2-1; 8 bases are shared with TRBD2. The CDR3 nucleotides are TGTGCCAGCAGCGTAGGGATCGGGACTAGTAACGGTGAGCAGTTCTTC. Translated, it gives CASSVGIGTSNGEQFF.